These T cell receptor beta chains were read from a single sample in a study of blood T cell repertoires in COVID-19. Clones were read by immunoSEQ multiplex PCR, and TCRdb kept only the in-frame ones, dropping some. The repertoire holds 90,000 to 110,000 clones, around 81% seen once, with around two fifths in the top ten. Sequenced sample: peripheral blood. All receptors derive from an elderly man with acute or convalescent COVID-19. Each CDR3 is given with its conserved first and last residue. The order of the fields is V gene, clone size, J gene, D gene, CDR3 DNA, CDR3 protein. The D gene is left open where the match is weak. Clone size is given for some rows only: seen once, a few or many times, or a class if the clone is expanded.

TRBV5-1	-	TRBJ2-7	TRBD1	TGCGCCAGCAGCGTCCCCCGGGACAGCTCCTACGAGCAGTACTTC	CASSVPRDSSYEQYF
TRBV30	-	TRBJ2-3	-	TGTGCCTGGACCACAGGGACAGATACGCAGTATTTT	CAWTTGTDTQYF
TRBV28	-	TRBJ1-6	TRBD1	TGTGCCAGCAGTGCAAGACAGGGCGTTAGCTCACCCCTCCACTTT	CASSARQGVSSPLHF
TRBV11-2	once	TRBJ1-2	-	TGTGCCAGCAGCTTAGGAACAGTGACAAGCTATGGCTACACCTTC	CASSLGTVTSYGYTF
TRBV19	-	TRBJ2-1	-	TGTGCCAGTACTACAGGACCCGCCTCGGAGCAGTTCTTC	CASTTGPASEQFF
TRBV7-2	-	TRBJ2-7	TRBD2	TGTGCCAGCAGCTTTAGCGCCGGGACTAGCGGGAGGGCCTCATACGAGCAGTACTTC	CASSFSAGTSGRASYEQYF
TRBV10-3	-	TRBJ1-1	TRBD1	TGTGCCATCAGGGACAGGCCGAACACTGAAGCTTTCTTT	CAIRDRPNTEAFF
TRBV7-9	-	TRBJ1-4	-	TGTGCCAGCAGCTACCAGGGTGGGGATGAAAAACTGTTTTTT	CASSYQGGDEKLFF
TRBV3-1/TRBV3-2	medium-sized	TRBJ1-2	-	TGTGCCAGCAGCCTAGAGAGTACCGGGACACCGAATGGCTACACCTTC	CASSLESTGTPNGYTF
TRBV6-1	-	TRBJ2-2	TRBD2	TGTGCCAGCAGTGATCAAGCGGGACTAAACACCGGGGAGCTGTTTTTT	CASSDQAGLNTGELFF
TRBV19	-	TRBJ1-6	TRBD1	TGTGCCAGTAGTCACCGGGACAGGGGTTCACCCCTCCACTTT	CASSHRDRGSPLHF
TRBV2	-	TRBJ2-2	TRBD2	TGTGCCAGCAGTTTCGCGGGAGAATACACCGGGGAGCTGTTTTTT	CASSFAGEYTGELFF
TRBV18	-	TRBJ2-1	-	TGTGCCAGCTCACAGAGTTACAATGAGCAGTTCTTC	CASSQSYNEQFF
TRBV3-1/TRBV3-2	-	TRBJ1-4	-	TGTGCCAGCAGCCAAACCGGGAGCGTCGAAAAACTGTTTTTT	CASSQTGSVEKLFF
TRBV5-1	-	TRBJ1-2	TRBD1	TGCGCCAGCAGCTTGGGACCCGCGACAGGGAATAATGGCTACACCTTC	CASSLGPATGNNGYTF